The 25 T cell receptor beta chains given below trace back to one sample, sequenced in a study of T-cell reconstitution after alpha-beta-depleted transplantation in children. Unique molecular identifiers were incorporated during preparation of the TCRbeta library. TCRdb reprocessed the PCR reads via MiXCR and lists one record per CDR3 protein. Among just under 150,000 distinct CDR3 sequences listed, roughly 8.8% were seen once. Specimen: PBMCs, mostly from graft donor cells, collected 180 days after TCRalphabeta/CD19-depleted stem cell transplant. The receptors shown here come from a female patient aged 2-9 years who had a stem cell transplant for congenital amegakaryocytic thrombocytopenia, so the T cells may come from the graft donor.

This clonotype was counted ten times or more. This rearrangement joins TRBV5-1 to TRBJ2-4; 8 bases are a match to TRBD1. Germline V gene lookup returns CDR1 SGHRS and CDR2 YFSETQ. This CDR3 spans 16 amino acids. Unmatched junction bases numbered 10, after V lost 2 bases and J lost 6 bases. The CDR3 sequence is CASSFTGGPEGNIQYF. The DNA of the CDR3 is TGCGCCAGCAGCTTTACAGGGGGGCCAGAGGGAAACATTCAGTACTTC.

The gene calls are TRBV20-1 and TRBJ2-1; D gene unclear. Deletions cut 8 bases from V and 5 bases from J, with 16 bases between. Germline V gives CDR1 DFQATT, CDR2 SNEGSKA (reference sequence). This CDR3 contains 13 residues. The CDR3 DNA follows: TGCAGTCCCCCATCGCGGATAAACAATGAGCAGTTCTTC. Translated: CSPPSRINNEQFF.

Concerning this clonotype itself: One base away lies a much larger clone, so this may be a sequencing read error. The chain carries TRBV28 and TRBJ2-5; no definite D call. The germline V gene has CDR1 MDHEN and CDR2 SYDVKM. The CDR3 is 16 amino acids. CDR3 DNA sequence: TGTGCCGGCAGTTTATCCCGCAATTGGGGTTTCGGGACCCAGTACTTC. Protein sequence: CAGSLSRNWGFGTQYF.

This sequence joins TRBV28 and TRBJ1-3; tentative D call: TRBD1 (6 bases). The CDR3 loop spans 14 amino acids. Trimming took 6 bases from V and 4 from J, leaving 13 bases between them. Per germline, CDR1 MDHEN and CDR2 SYDVKM. The CDR3 DNA follows: TGTGCCAGCAGCCGCCGGGGGCGAGGAAACACCATATATTTT. It codes for CASSRRGRGNTIYF. Based on the CDR3 plus reference TRBV28 and TRBJ1-3, the full variable domain is DVKVTQSSRYLVKRTGEKVFLECVQDMDHENMFWYRQDPGLGLRLIYFSYDVKMKEKGDIPEGYSVSREKKERFSLILESASTNQTSMYLCASSRRGRGNTIYFGEGSWLTVV.

This clonotype has only a few counts. This chain joins TRBV10-3 and TRBJ2-3; 7 bases line up with TRBD2. Germline lookup yields CDR1 ENHRY and CDR2 SYGVKD. V shed 3 bases and J 3 bases; nucleotides not matched to a gene: 9. The length of the CDR3 is 16 residues. The CDR3 region is CAISEVRVLATDTQYF. The CDR3 nucleotides read TGTGCCATCAGTGAAGTCAGGGTACTAGCGACAGATACGCAGTATTTT.

At least ten counts were recorded for this clonotype. V and J are TRBV3-1 and TRBJ1-5; the D is unclear. CDR1 and CDR2 (germline): LGHDT, YNNKEL (reference sequence). V was clipped by 2 bases and J by 4 bases, with 12 bases between them. There are 15 residues in the CDR3. The CDR3 spells CASSQYSLGNQPQHF. In DNA form, the CDR3 reads TGTGCCAGCAGCCAATATTCCTTAGGAAATCAGCCCCAGCATTTT.

This clonotype occurred many times. This chain joins TRBV4-3 and TRBJ2-7, with TRBD2 identical over 7 bases. The CDR3 consists of 15 residues. Trimming removed 0 bases from V and 3 bases from J; junction bases left unmatched: 5. CDR1 LGHNA and CDR2 YSLEER come from the germline V gene. CDR3 region: CASSQDFPGGYEQYF. CDR3 in DNA: TGCGCCAGCAGCCAAGATTTTCCGGGGGGCTACGAGCAGTACTTC.

The V gene is TRBV12-3 or TRBV12-4, the J gene TRBJ2-7; TRBD2 matches 14 bases. This CDR3 comprises 16 residues. Trimming cost V 4 bases and J 5 bases; bases outside gene matches: 7. CDR3 in amino acids: CASSSRLAGGPHEQYF. Here the CDR3 DNA reads TGTGCCAGCAGTTCACGACTAGCGGGAGGGCCCCACGAGCAGTACTTC.

The CDR3 sequence: CASSYSSGPREIVEQFF. The CDR3 bases are TGTGCCAGCAGTTACTCGTCTGGGCCCAGGGAAATTGTTGAGCAGTTCTTC. The chain links TRBV6-5 to TRBJ2-1; D perhaps matches TRBD1 (5 bases). Germline V CDR1 and CDR2: MNHEY, SVGAGI. The CDR3 extends over 17 amino acids. V was shortened by 0 bases and J by 9 bases, with 21 bases between the two germline ends.

This clonotype was seen at least ten times. The chain combines TRBV27 with TRBJ2-3, with D perhaps given as TRBD1 or TRBD2 (5 bases each). From germline, CDR1 is MNHEY and CDR2 SMNVEV (reference sequence). With 3 bases removed from V and 1 base from J, the gap between germline ends came to 11 bases. CDR3 length: 15 residues. DNA of the CDR3: TGTGCCAGCAGTTTCGAGGGGAGTGGCACAGATACGCAGTATTTT. Translation: CASSFEGSGTDTQYF.

This clonotype was counted at least ten times. The J gene is TRBJ1-6, the V gene TRBV7-2, with 8 nucleotides matching TRBD1. V dropped 6 bases and J dropped 9; count of bases not matched to a gene: 7. Germline CDR1 reads SGHTA; CDR2 reads FQGNSA. This CDR3 region has 14 residues. The CDR3 DNA reads as TGTGCCAGCAGATGGACAGGGAGGGGTTCACCCCTCCACTTT. Translating gives CASRWTGRGSPLHF.

This clonotype was counted ten times or more. The J gene is TRBJ2-3, the V gene TRBV2; 7 bases are a match to TRBD2. CDR1 is SNHLY, CDR2 FYNNEI, per germline. V was pared by 6 bases and J by 2 bases, with 2 bases of the junction left unmatched. The length of the CDR3 is 13 residues. Here the CDR3 DNA reads TGTGCCAGCAGGGGAGGGTACACAGATACGCAGTATTTT. It yields the protein CASRGGYTDTQYF.

This clonotype was recorded many times. The V and J genes are TRBV7-2 and TRBJ2-3, with a weak D call TRBD2 (5 bases). The germline V gene encodes CDR1 SGHTA and CDR2 FQGNSA. The V and J ends lost 4 bases and 4 bases respectively, with 15 bases between them. The CDR3 has 15 residues. The CDR3 sequence is CASSYALAISDTQYF. The CDR3 DNA reads as TGTGCCAGCAGCTATGCCCTAGCAATTTCAGATACGCAGTATTTT.

This clonotype has more than one count but fewer than ten. The chain uses TRBV12-3 or TRBV12-4 and TRBJ2-7; tentatively, D is TRBD1 or TRBD2 (5 bases each). The CDR3 has 15 amino acids. The V end lost 3 bases, the J end lost 1 base, and 13 bases lay between the germline ends. CDR3 residues: CASSFWDAASYEQYF. The CDR3 coding sequence is TGTGCCAGCAGTTTCTGGGACGCAGCATCCTACGAGCAGTACTTC.

This clonotype was counted many times. The rearrangement joins TRBV29-1 to TRBJ2-3, with D hard to call. The CDR3 sequence is 13 residues long. From germline, CDR1 is SQVTM and CDR2 ANQGSEA. Trimming pared 4 bases from V and 6 bases from J, leaving 14 bases between. The CDR3 spells CSVGTLPVDTQYF. The CDR3 DNA is TGCAGCGTTGGGACCCTCCCCGTGGATACGCAGTATTTT.

This clonotype was observed a handful of times. The chain couples TRBV27 to TRBJ1-6, with D possibly being TRBD1 (5 bases). With 3 bases removed from V and 0 bases from J, the gap between germline ends came to 15 bases. Germline assignment: CDR1 MNHEY and CDR2 SMNVEV (reference sequence). This CDR3 comprises 18 residues. The CDR3 loop is CASSFKGQLSSYNSPLHF. The CDR3 DNA reads as TGTGCCAGCAGTTTCAAGGGGCAGCTGAGCTCCTATAATTCACCCCTCCACTTT.

The sample holds many counts of this clonotype. The genes are TRBV7-9 and TRBJ2-7; D is undetermined. The V end lost 5 bases, the J end lost 0 bases, and 8 bases lay between the germline ends. CDR1 is SEHNR and CDR2 is FQNEAQ in the germline V gene (reference sequence). The CDR3 consists of 13 residues. Written as DNA, the CDR3 is TGTGCCAGCAGCCCGGCTTTCTCCTACGAGCAGTACTTC. Encoded protein: CASSPAFSYEQYF. Filled out from reference TRBV7-9 and TRBJ2-7, the complete variable domain reads DTGVSQNPRHKITKRGQNVTFRCDPISEHNRLYWYRQTLGQGPEFLTYFQNEAQLEKSRLLSDRFSAERPKGSFSTLEIQRTEQGDSAMYLCASSPAFSYEQYFGPGTRLTVT.

This clonotype was picked up many times. This chain joins TRBV20-1 and TRBJ2-5; TRBD1 is a possible D gene (5 bases). The CDR3 loop spans 14 amino acids. The germline V and J ends were trimmed by 4 bases and 2 bases, with 14 bases remaining between them. Germline lookup yields CDR1 DFQATT and CDR2 SNEGSKA (reference sequence). The CDR3 coding sequence is TGCAGTGCTATAATCTCAGGGTTTCAAGAGACCCAGTACTTC. This translates into CSAIISGFQETQYF.

This clonotype was counted many times. The chain uses TRBV7-2 and TRBJ2-3; D is unclear. The CDR3 has 13 amino acids. Trimming left V 11 bases short and J 0 bases short, with 12 bases between. CDR1 is SGHTA and CDR2 is FQGNSA in the germline V gene. The CDR3 coding sequence is TGTGCCTTAATCCCCCTTAGCACAGATACGCAGTATTTT. It encodes CALIPLSTDTQYF.

This clonotype was seen only a few times. The V and J genes are TRBV20-1 and TRBJ2-7; the D is unclear. Germline assignment: CDR1 DFQATT and CDR2 SNEGSKA (reference sequence). There are 12 residues in the CDR3. V shed 5 bases and J shed 1 base, with 9 bases lying between them. CDR3 coding DNA: TGCAGTGCTCCCGACATTTCCTACGAGCAGTACTTC. It specifies CSAPDISYEQYF.

As concerns this clonotype: A single base separates this from a much larger clone, so it may be a read error. The chain links TRBV11-2 to TRBJ2-1; D is tentatively TRBD1 or TRBD2 (5 bases each). The CDR3 is 14 amino acids. Trimming took 3 bases from V and 12 from J, leaving 18 bases between them. Per germline, CDR1 SGHAT and CDR2 FQNNGV. The CDR3 loop reads CASSFGTSGDAQFF. The CDR3 DNA reads as TGTGCCAGCAGCTTCGGGACCTCGGGCGATGCGCAGTTCTTC.

The rearrangement joins TRBV20-1 to TRBJ2-4, with 7 bases identical to TRBD1. Germline V gene data show CDR1 as DFQATT and CDR2 as SNEGSKA (reference sequence). The CDR3 is 13 amino acids. J gave up 10 bases and V 0 bases, and 6 bases lay outside the gene matches. The CDR3 loop reads CSARDRRGPIQYF. The CDR3 region has the DNA TGCAGTGCTAGAGATCGAAGGGGGCCGATTCAGTACTTC.

This clonotype occurred many times. The chain couples TRBV5-1 to TRBJ2-3; D is undetermined. CDR1 and CDR2 (germline): SGHRS, YFSETQ. V was shortened by 0 bases and J by 6 bases, with 5 bases between the two germline ends. The CDR3 loop spans 12 amino acids. DNA of the CDR3: TGCGCCAGCAGCTTGGCTGTGGATACGCAGTATTTT. Protein product: CASSLAVDTQYF.

This clonotype was observed many times. The chain employs TRBV12-3 or TRBV12-4 and TRBJ1-1; TRBD1 matches at 7 bases. CDR3 length: 15 amino acids. V was pared by 5 bases and J by 6 bases, with 12 bases of the junction left unmatched. The CDR3 spells CASSKTTGQGAEAFF. The CDR3 DNA is TGTGCCAGCAGTAAGACGACAGGTCAGGGGGCTGAAGCTTTCTTT.

The CDR3: CASSPRSGTSYEQYF. DNA for the CDR3: TGTGCCAGCAGCCCCCGCAGCGGGACCTCCTACGAGCAGTACTTC. V and J are TRBV7-3 and TRBJ2-7; TRBD2 matches 7 bases. Germline assignment: CDR1 SGHTA and CDR2 FQGTGA. The CDR3 loop spans 15 amino acids. With 5 bases clipped from V and 0 bases from J, the junction kept 7 bases outside the gene matches.